The source of this T cell receptor (beta chain) is a study of cytomegalovirus exposure and HLA in healthy donors. Findings and limits, study-wide: The records held CMV serostatus as the only immune exposure information. According to an earlier analysis, most TCR beta V segments yielded productive rearrangements about 90% or about 30% of the time.

Details on this clone: The antigen is not known.

CDR3 size: 17 residues. Germline lookup yields CDR1 MGHRA and CDR2 YSYEKL. V gave up 4 bases and J gave up 6 bases, with 24 bases separating them. In the PCR, 60 Vbeta and 13 Jbeta primers were used. In the source study's methods: In a later analysis, of around 83 million unique beta chains, around 11 million appeared in at least two donors. Profiling relied on immunoSEQ multiplex PCR, and the TCRdb table lists in-frame clones only, not all of them. V, J and clone size are taken as reported in that table, and D and trimming were inferred from the DNA itself. The top ten hold 2.1% of the sample, which has some 190,000 clones, 77% seen once. Every donor was a healthy person donating bone marrow.

The clonotype originates from a woman in her thirties in good health and CMV-seropositive. Sequencing was performed on PBMCs. This chain joins TRBV4-1 and TRBJ2-5; D perhaps matches TRBD2 (6 bases). This CDR3 reads CASSPTGDGRIGKTQYF. CDR3 bases: TGCGCCAGCAGCCCGACGGGAGACGGGAGAATCGGCAAGACCCAGTACTTC.